These T cell receptor beta chains were read from a single sample in a study of beta chain features in type 1 diabetes. Method: immunoSEQ multiplex PCR; TCRdb's copy keeps in-frame clones and lacks some. This sample has tens of thousands of clones, with roughly 50% found just once. Material for sequencing was central memory CD4+ T cells from blood. All receptors come from a man aged 25-45 years with type 1 diabetes. CDR3s include the opening cysteine and the closing phenylalanine or tryptophan. The order of the fields is D gene, V gene, J gene, clone size, CDR3 protein, CDR3 DNA. The D gene is left open where the match is weak. Clone size is not always given. Where it is, it says once, few, many or a class for expanded clones.

D gene: TRBD1
V gene: TRBV5-1
J gene: TRBJ2-1
clone size: few
CDR3 protein: CASSLQGQGNNEQFF
CDR3 DNA: TGCGCCAGCAGCTTACAGGGACAGGGAAACAATGAGCAGTTCTTC

D gene: .
V gene: TRBV9
J gene: TRBJ1-1
clone size: .
CDR3 protein: CASTSQDTEAFF
CDR3 DNA: TGTGCCAGCACCTCTCAGGACACTGAAGCTTTCTTT

D gene: .
V gene: TRBV5-1
J gene: TRBJ2-7
clone size: .
CDR3 protein: CASSSGTRAYEQYF
CDR3 DNA: TGCGCCAGCAGCTCCGGGACACGGGCCTACGAGCAGTACTTC

D gene: TRBD2
V gene: TRBV6-1
J gene: TRBJ2-7
clone size: .
CDR3 protein: CASRPGLAVYEQYF
CDR3 DNA: TGTGCCAGCAGACCGGGACTAGCGGTTTACGAGCAGTACTTC

D gene: .
V gene: TRBV7-9
J gene: TRBJ1-1
clone size: few
CDR3 protein: CASSLDRVDTEAFF
CDR3 DNA: TGTGCCAGCAGCTTAGACAGGGTTGACACTGAAGCTTTCTTT

D gene: .
V gene: TRBV4-2
J gene: TRBJ2-5
clone size: .
CDR3 protein: CASSQGGEGGTQYF
CDR3 DNA: TGTGCCAGCAGCCAAGGGGGCGAGGGAGGGACCCAGTACTTC

D gene: TRBD2
V gene: TRBV5-6
J gene: TRBJ2-4
clone size: .
CDR3 protein: CASSLGGRKGNIQYF
CDR3 DNA: TGTGCCAGCAGCTTAGGCGGGAGAAAGGGAAACATTCAGTACTTC

D gene: .
V gene: TRBV7-8
J gene: TRBJ2-5
clone size: .
CDR3 protein: CASSLAGAETQYF
CDR3 DNA: TGTGCCAGCAGCCTCGCGGGCGCAGAGACCCAGTACTTC

D gene: TRBD1
V gene: TRBV18
J gene: TRBJ1-2
clone size: few
CDR3 protein: CASSPASRTGSITF
CDR3 DNA: TGTGCCAGCTCACCAGCAAGTAGGACAGGGTCGATCACCTTC

D gene: TRBD2
V gene: TRBV19
J gene: TRBJ2-5
clone size: few
CDR3 protein: CASGTSGQETQYF
CDR3 DNA: TGTGCCAGTGGGACTAGCGGGCAAGAGACCCAGTACTTC

D gene: .
V gene: TRBV7-2
J gene: TRBJ2-1
clone size: .
CDR3 protein: CASSPDNEQFF
CDR3 DNA: TGTGCCAGCAGCCCTGACAATGAGCAGTTCTTC

D gene: TRBD1
V gene: TRBV7-2
J gene: TRBJ2-6
clone size: .
CDR3 protein: CASSLASGGQISGANVLTF
CDR3 DNA: TGTGCCAGCAGCTTAGCGTCAGGGGGTCAGATCTCTGGGGCCAACGTCCTGACTTTC

D gene: TRBD1
V gene: TRBV6-5
J gene: TRBJ2-7
clone size: .
CDR3 protein: CASNSAGTGTKEQYF
CDR3 DNA: TGTGCCAGCAATTCCGCCGGGACAGGGACTAAGGAGCAGTACTTC

D gene: .
V gene: TRBV6-1
J gene: TRBJ2-5
clone size: .
CDR3 protein: CATKRGGETQYF
CDR3 DNA: TGTGCCACTAAGCGAGGGGGAGAGACCCAGTACTTC

D gene: TRBD2
V gene: TRBV7-2
J gene: TRBJ2-2
clone size: .
CDR3 protein: CASSSGKGTGELFF
CDR3 DNA: TGTGCCAGCAGTAGCGGGAAGGGGACCGGGGAGCTGTTTTTT

D gene: TRBD2
V gene: TRBV6-1
J gene: TRBJ2-1
clone size: .
CDR3 protein: CASSEPGLANNEQFF
CDR3 DNA: TGTGCCAGCAGTGAGCCGGGACTAGCGAACAATGAGCAGTTCTTC

D gene: .
V gene: TRBV6-5
J gene: TRBJ2-2
clone size: .
CDR3 protein: CASSSIRLTGELFF
CDR3 DNA: TGTGCCAGCAGTTCGATACGACTCACCGGGGAGCTGTTTTTT

D gene: .
V gene: TRBV18
J gene: TRBJ1-2
clone size: few
CDR3 protein: CASSPRENYGYTF
CDR3 DNA: TGTGCCAGCTCACCTCGGGAAAACTATGGCTACACCTTC

D gene: .
V gene: TRBV2
J gene: TRBJ1-2
clone size: .
CDR3 protein: CARETGRSGGYTF
CDR3 DNA: TGTGCCAGAGAAACAGGGAGATCTGGTGGCTACACCTTC

D gene: TRBD1
V gene: TRBV19
J gene: TRBJ2-2
clone size: .
CDR3 protein: CASAGQGSITGELFF
CDR3 DNA: TGTGCCAGTGCGGGACAGGGGAGTATCACCGGGGAGCTGTTTTTT

D gene: TRBD2
V gene: TRBV5-1
J gene: TRBJ2-3
clone size: few
CDR3 protein: CASSVETSGGNTDTQYF
CDR3 DNA: TGCGCCAGCAGCGTTGAGACTAGCGGGGGCAACACAGATACGCAGTATTTT

D gene: TRBD1
V gene: TRBV5-1
J gene: TRBJ2-5
clone size: .
CDR3 protein: CASSLARAGGRETQYF
CDR3 DNA: TGCGCCAGCAGCTTGGCCCGGGCAGGGGGCAGGGAGACCCAGTACTTC

D gene: TRBD2
V gene: TRBV5-6
J gene: TRBJ2-7
clone size: .
CDR3 protein: CASSGGDGRYEQYF
CDR3 DNA: TGTGCCAGCAGCGGGGGGGACGGACGATACGAGCAGTACTTC

D gene: TRBD2
V gene: TRBV7-9
J gene: TRBJ2-5
clone size: .
CDR3 protein: CASSSGTSGGETQYF
CDR3 DNA: TGTGCCAGCAGCTCAGGGACTAGCGGGGGGGAGACCCAGTACTTC

D gene: TRBD1
V gene: TRBV5-1
J gene: TRBJ1-1
clone size: .
CDR3 protein: CASSYGQGGTEAFF
CDR3 DNA: TGCGCCAGCAGCTATGGACAGGGAGGGACTGAAGCTTTCTTT

D gene: TRBD2
V gene: TRBV14
J gene: TRBJ2-7
clone size: .
CDR3 protein: CASSQDDGRPSSYEQYF
CDR3 DNA: TGTGCCAGCAGCCAAGATGACGGGAGGCCGAGCTCCTACGAGCAGTACTTC

D gene: .
V gene: TRBV6-6
J gene: TRBJ1-6
clone size: .
CDR3 protein: CASRQLSDSPLHF
CDR3 DNA: TGTGCCAGCAGACAACTATCGGATTCACCCCTCCACTTT

D gene: TRBD2
V gene: TRBV6-6
J gene: TRBJ2-5
clone size: .
CDR3 protein: CASSWTSLQETQYF
CDR3 DNA: TGTGCCAGCAGCTGGACTAGCCTCCAAGAGACCCAGTACTTC

D gene: .
V gene: TRBV14
J gene: TRBJ2-3
clone size: .
CDR3 protein: CASSLPRGAPDTQYF
CDR3 DNA: TGTGCCAGCAGCCTCCCGCGTGGGGCGCCAGATACGCAGTATTTT

D gene: TRBD2
V gene: TRBV10-1
J gene: TRBJ2-1
clone size: .
CDR3 protein: CASSAGLAGAHYNEQFF
CDR3 DNA: TGCGCCAGCAGCGCGGGACTAGCGGGCGCCCACTACAATGAGCAGTTCTTC

D gene: .
V gene: TRBV19
J gene: TRBJ1-6
clone size: few
CDR3 protein: CASRQASTDYNSPLHF
CDR3 DNA: TGTGCCAGTAGACAAGCTTCGACAGACTATAATTCACCCCTCCACTTT

D gene: TRBD1
V gene: TRBV7-9
J gene: TRBJ1-1
clone size: .
CDR3 protein: CASSLGPDRGVTEAFF
CDR3 DNA: TGTGCCAGCAGCTTAGGCCCCGACAGGGGAGTCACTGAAGCTTTCTTT

D gene: .
V gene: TRBV4-1
J gene: TRBJ1-2
clone size: few
CDR3 protein: CASSRLSGDGYTF
CDR3 DNA: TGCGCCAGCAGCCGACTGTCGGGAGATGGCTACACCTTC

D gene: TRBD2
V gene: TRBV4-2
J gene: TRBJ2-1
clone size: .
CDR3 protein: CASSPAGGPENEQFF
CDR3 DNA: TGTGCCAGCAGCCCGGCGGGGGGGCCGGAGAATGAGCAGTTCTTC

D gene: TRBD2
V gene: TRBV9
J gene: TRBJ2-3
clone size: few
CDR3 protein: CASKGLTSTDTQYF
CDR3 DNA: TGTGCCAGCAAGGGACTAACATCCACAGATACGCAGTATTTT

D gene: .
V gene: TRBV19
J gene: TRBJ1-4
clone size: .
CDR3 protein: CASTRAQGEKLFF
CDR3 DNA: TGTGCCAGTACCCGGGCCCAGGGTGAAAAACTGTTTTTT

D gene: TRBD2
V gene: TRBV6-5
J gene: TRBJ2-7
clone size: .
CDR3 protein: CASSRTSGRAYEQYF
CDR3 DNA: TGTGCCAGCAGTCGGACTAGCGGGAGGGCCTACGAGCAGTACTTC

D gene: TRBD2
V gene: TRBV7-2
J gene: TRBJ2-5
clone size: few
CDR3 protein: CASSLEGLAGGGTQYF
CDR3 DNA: TGTGCCAGCAGCTTAGAAGGTCTAGCGGGGGGCGGGACCCAGTACTTC

D gene: .
V gene: TRBV29-1
J gene: TRBJ1-1
clone size: few
CDR3 protein: CSVVIQPRDTEAFF
CDR3 DNA: TGCAGCGTTGTTATACAGCCCAGGGACACTGAAGCTTTCTTT

D gene: TRBD2
V gene: TRBV4-1
J gene: TRBJ2-1
clone size: once
CDR3 protein: CASSPSTSGRAGEQFF
CDR3 DNA: TGCGCCAGCAGCCCATCGACTAGCGGGAGAGCAGGTGAGCAGTTCTTC

D gene: .
V gene: TRBV19
J gene: TRBJ1-4
clone size: .
CDR3 protein: CASSVYAAAGVAANEKLFF
CDR3 DNA: TGTGCCAGTAGTGTATATGCAGCAGCCGGGGTCGCGGCTAATGAAAAACTGTTTTTT

D gene: TRBD1
V gene: TRBV4-1
J gene: TRBJ1-1
clone size: few
CDR3 protein: CASSRDRDSNTEAFF
CDR3 DNA: TGCGCCAGCAGCCGGGACCGGGACAGCAACACTGAAGCTTTCTTT

D gene: .
V gene: TRBV1
J gene: TRBJ2-1
clone size: .
CDR3 protein: CTSSPGTSGRHNEQFF
CDR3 DNA: TGCACCAGCAGCCCCGGGACTAGCGGGAGACACAATGAGCAGTTCTTC

D gene: TRBD1
V gene: TRBV5-1
J gene: TRBJ2-7
clone size: .
CDR3 protein: CASSGIGQGSYEQYF
CDR3 DNA: TGCGCCAGCAGCGGAATAGGACAGGGATCCTACGAGCAGTACTTC

D gene: .
V gene: TRBV7-9
J gene: TRBJ2-1
clone size: .
CDR3 protein: CASSLSAGLGEEQFF
CDR3 DNA: TGTGCCAGCAGCTTATCCGCGGGACTCGGGGAAGAGCAGTTCTTC

D gene: TRBD1
V gene: TRBV19
J gene: TRBJ2-7
clone size: .
CDR3 protein: CASSTAGQGGSEQYF
CDR3 DNA: TGTGCCAGTAGTACCGCGGGACAGGGAGGAAGCGAGCAGTACTTC

D gene: .
V gene: TRBV5-1
J gene: TRBJ2-3
clone size: .
CDR3 protein: CASSLGQYADTQYF
CDR3 DNA: TGCGCCAGCAGCTTGGGACAGTACGCAGATACGCAGTATTTT

D gene: .
V gene: TRBV5-1
J gene: TRBJ1-1
clone size: .
CDR3 protein: CASSLDDSRNTEAFF
CDR3 DNA: TGCGCCAGCAGCTTGGACGACAGCAGGAACACTGAAGCTTTCTTT

D gene: .
V gene: TRBV5-6
J gene: TRBJ2-1
clone size: .
CDR3 protein: CASSLRGSNEQFF
CDR3 DNA: TGTGCCAGCAGCCTTCGGGGGAGTAATGAGCAGTTCTTC

D gene: .
V gene: TRBV2
J gene: TRBJ1-1
clone size: few
CDR3 protein: CASRRKSEAFF
CDR3 DNA: TGTGCCAGCAGGCGCAAAAGTGAAGCTTTCTTT

D gene: TRBD1
V gene: TRBV7-2
J gene: TRBJ2-3
clone size: few
CDR3 protein: CASSKDRGRGTDTQYF
CDR3 DNA: TGTGCCAGCAGCAAAGACAGGGGGCGAGGAACAGATACGCAGTATTTT

D gene: .
V gene: TRBV30
J gene: TRBJ1-1
clone size: .
CDR3 protein: CAWQRTAMGTEAFF
CDR3 DNA: TGTGCCTGGCAGCGGACTGCTATGGGGACTGAAGCTTTCTTT

D gene: .
V gene: TRBV18
J gene: TRBJ2-5
clone size: .
CDR3 protein: CASSPPAGETQYF
CDR3 DNA: TGTGCCAGCTCACCACCGGCGGGAGAGACCCAGTACTTC

D gene: TRBD2
V gene: TRBV6-5
J gene: TRBJ2-7
clone size: .
CDR3 protein: CASWLGTRAYEQYF
CDR3 DNA: TGTGCCAGCTGGCTTGGGACTAGAGCCTACGAGCAGTACTTC